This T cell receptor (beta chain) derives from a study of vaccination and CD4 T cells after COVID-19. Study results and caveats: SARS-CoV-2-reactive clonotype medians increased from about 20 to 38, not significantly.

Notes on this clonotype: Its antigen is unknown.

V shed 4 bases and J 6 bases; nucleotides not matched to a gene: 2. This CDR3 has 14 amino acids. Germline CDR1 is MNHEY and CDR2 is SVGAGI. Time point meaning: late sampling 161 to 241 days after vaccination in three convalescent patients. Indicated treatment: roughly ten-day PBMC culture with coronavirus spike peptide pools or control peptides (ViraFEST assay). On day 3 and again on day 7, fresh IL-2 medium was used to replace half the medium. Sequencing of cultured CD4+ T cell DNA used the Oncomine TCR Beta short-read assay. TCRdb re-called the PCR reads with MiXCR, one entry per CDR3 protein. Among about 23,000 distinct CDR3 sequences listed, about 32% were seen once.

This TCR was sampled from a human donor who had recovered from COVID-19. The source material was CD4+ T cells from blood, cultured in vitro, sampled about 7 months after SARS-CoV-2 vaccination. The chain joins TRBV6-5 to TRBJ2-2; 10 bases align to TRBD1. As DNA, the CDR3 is TGTGCCAGCAGTTGGGACAGGGGTGCCGGGGAGCTGTTTTTT. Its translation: CASSWDRGAGELFF.